Listed below are T cell receptor beta chains from one sample, sequenced in a study of blood T cell repertoires in COVID-19. The assay was immunoSEQ multiplex PCR, and TCRdb's table has in-frame clones only and misses some. This sample has 76,000 or so clones, with about 86% found just once. The sample consisted of peripheral blood. The receptors derive from a man older than 75 in a cohort sampled during active COVID-19. CDR3s include the opening cysteine and the closing phenylalanine or tryptophan. D genes are given only for firm matches. The size of a clone is reported for some rows only, either as once, few or many, or as a class for expanded clones.

D gene	clone size	V gene	J gene	CDR3 protein	CDR3 DNA
NA	NA	TRBV3-1/TRBV3-2	TRBJ1-2	CASSVGQSDGYTF	TGTGCCAGCAGCGTTGGACAGTCTGATGGCTACACCTTC
NA	NA	TRBV12-3/TRBV12-4	TRBJ2-2	CASSFSAGELFF	TGTGCCAGCAGTTTTTCAGCCGGGGAGCTGTTTTTT
NA	NA	TRBV11-3	TRBJ2-1	CASSLGPLADYSYNEQFF	TGTGCCAGCAGCTTAGGTCCACTTGCGGATTACTCCTACAATGAGCAGTTCTTC
TRBD2	NA	TRBV9	TRBJ2-5	CASSVDAGNRGSGGETQYF	TGTGCCAGCAGCGTAGACGCCGGTAACCGGGGTAGCGGGGGTGAGACCCAGTACTTC
TRBD2	NA	TRBV7-2	TRBJ2-3	CASSLFARGGQDTQYF	TGTGCCAGCAGCTTATTTGCGCGGGGGGGCCAAGATACGCAGTATTTT
TRBD1	few	TRBV4-1	TRBJ1-1	CASSQEMAGGQGAVLAFF	TGCGCCAGCAGCCAAGAGATGGCGGGGGGACAGGGGGCGGTTTTAGCTTTCTTT
NA	few	TRBV2	TRBJ1-5	CASSEASGREAQHF	TGTGCCAGCAGTGAAGCGAGTGGGCGGGAGGCCCAGCATTTT
TRBD1	few	TRBV3-1/TRBV3-2	TRBJ2-1	CASSQTTQTGERQFF	TGTGCCAGCAGCCAAACCACCCAGACAGGGGAAAGGCAGTTCTTC
NA	NA	TRBV9	TRBJ2-3	CASGPNTDTQYF	TGTGCCAGCGGGCCCAACACAGATACGCAGTATTTT
NA	NA	TRBV5-4	TRBJ2-7	CASRKDIGEGYEQYF	TGTGCCAGCAGGAAAGATATCGGGGAAGGATACGAGCAGTACTTC
TRBD2	once	TRBV3-1/TRBV3-2	TRBJ2-2	CASSQGAGGVGELFF	TGTGCCAGCAGCCAAGGTGCCGGGGGGGTCGGGGAGCTGTTTTTT
NA	NA	TRBV9	TRBJ1-6	CASSAGPSRNSPLHF	TGTGCCAGCAGCGCAGGCCCCTCCAGGAATTCACCCCTCCACTTT
TRBD1	NA	TRBV5-1	TRBJ1-1	CASSHKQGVTEAFF	TGCGCCAGCAGCCACAAACAGGGGGTCACTGAAGCTTTCTTT
TRBD1	NA	TRBV2	TRBJ1-2	CASSARDRNDYTF	TGTGCCAGCAGCGCCCGGGACAGGAACGACTACACCTTC
NA	NA	TRBV24-1	TRBJ2-3	CATSGLASTDTQYF	TGTGCCACCAGTGGGCTGGCTAGCACAGATACGCAGTATTTT
TRBD1	NA	TRBV19	TRBJ2-2	CASSSGTGVLGTGELFF	TGTGCCAGTAGCTCCGGGACAGGGGTCCTCGGCACCGGGGAGCTGTTTTTT
NA	NA	TRBV7-2	TRBJ1-1	CASRLLLNTEAFF	TGTGCCAGCAGATTATTGTTAAACACTGAAGCTTTCTTT